What follows are 23 T cell receptor beta chains derived from one specimen sequenced in a study of blood T cell repertoires in COVID-19. Repertoires were generated with immunoSEQ multiplex PCR, while TCRdb's copy carries only in-frame clones and drops some. The profile covers 6,000 or so clones, with around 75% appearing a single time and approximately 16% taken by the ten largest. The sample was peripheral blood. The source is a man aged 60-69 years with acute or convalescent COVID-19.

This clone was detected only a few times. The V and J genes are TRBV7-2 and TRBJ2-3, with 8 bases aligning to TRBD2. The CDR3 has 14 amino acids. In germline, CDR1 is SGHTA, CDR2 FQGNSA. Trimming cost V 1 base and J 4 bases; bases outside gene matches: 1. The CDR3 reads CASSLVLAADTQYF. The CDR3 DNA sequence: TGTGCCAGCAGCTTAGTACTAGCGGCAGATACGCAGTATTTT.

CDR3 amino acids: CASSLWGGTRSGDTQYF. DNA of the CDR3: TGCGCCAGCAGCTTGTGGGGCGGGACTAGGAGTGGAGATACGCAGTATTTT. The chain recombines TRBV5-1 with TRBJ2-3, with 8 bases fitting TRBD2. CDR3 size: 17 residues. Germline assignment: CDR1 SGHRS and CDR2 YFSETQ. V dropped 1 base and J dropped 5; count of bases not matched to a gene: 12.

This sequence joins TRBV21-1 and TRBJ2-1; the DNA was not compared with TRBD2, the D call given in the table. TRBV21-1 is recorded as a pseudogene. The CDR3 runs 12 residues. CDR3 region: CASSIWTSVRLF. The CDR3 region has the DNA TGTGCCAGCAGCATTTGGACTAGCGTGCGACTCTTC.

This rearrangement joins TRBV5-5 to TRBJ1-1; D may be TRBD1 (5 bases). CDR3 length: 16 residues. Trimming removed 4 bases at V and 5 bases at J, with 21 bases between. The germline gives CDR1 SGHKS, CDR2 YYEKEE (reference sequence). DNA of the CDR3: TGTGCCAGCAGCCCGCGGGGCCCCGGCGGTGGAACTGAAGCTTTCTTT. Its translation: CASSPRGPGGGTEAFF.

This chain joins TRBV18 and TRBJ1-2; TRBD1 aligns across 8 bases. The CDR3 spans 13 residues. Trimming cost V 3 bases and J 6 bases; bases outside gene matches: 3. Germline V lookup: CDR1 KGHSH, CDR2 LQKENI. The chain's CDR3 is CASSPLGQDGYTF. The DNA of the CDR3 is TGTGCCAGCTCACCTCTGGGACAGGATGGCTACACCTTC. Using reference TRBV18 and TRBJ1-2 for the parts outside the CDR3, the full variable domain is NAGVMQNPRHLVRRRGQEARLRCSPMKGHSHVYWYRQLPEEGLKFMVYLQKENIIDESGMPKERFSAEFPKEGPSILRIQQVVRGDSAAYFCASSPLGQDGYTFGSGTRLTVV.

The chain uses TRBV6-6 and TRBJ2-3; D is ambiguous. Trimming stripped 2 bases from V and 3 bases from J, with 3 bases between. The germline V gene has CDR1 MNHNY and CDR2 SVGAGI (reference sequence). This CDR3 is 12 amino acids long. DNA for the CDR3: TGTGCCAGCAGTTACCTAACAGATACGCAGTATTTT. It codes for CASSYLTDTQYF.

V gene TRBV5-5 combines with J gene TRBJ2-2, with D possibly matching TRBD1 (7 bases). CDR3 length: 15 residues. V lost 1 base to trimming and J lost 4 bases, with 11 bases between them. Germline CDR1 and CDR2: SGHKS and YYEKEE (reference sequence). The chain's CDR3 is CASSLWQGGTGELFF. In nucleotides, the CDR3 is TGTGCCAGCAGCTTGTGGCAGGGGGGCACCGGGGAGCTGTTTTTT.

The chain joins TRBV28 to TRBJ1-4; 12 nucleotides line up with TRBD1. CDR1 and CDR2 (germline): MDHEN, SYDVKM. CDR3 size: 20 residues. The V and J ends lost 5 bases and 8 bases, in that order; junction bases with no gene match: 21. The CDR3 reads CASSDTLSGTGGAGNEKLFF. CDR3 nucleotides: TGTGCCAGCAGTGACACATTGAGCGGGACAGGGGGCGCCGGGAACGAAAAACTGTTTTTT.

This chain links TRBV27 with TRBJ2-1; 9 bases are a match to TRBD2. Losses at the gene ends were 5 bases for V and 5 bases for J; bases not matched to a gene: 7. Germline V lookup: CDR1 MNHEY, CDR2 SMNVEV (reference sequence). The CDR3 totals 15 residues. As DNA, the CDR3 is TGTGCCAGCAGTCTTCAGGCTAGCGGGAACAATGAGCAGTTCTTC. It codes for CASSLQASGNNEQFF.

The V and J genes are TRBV19 and TRBJ2-1, with 13 bases aligning to TRBD2. The CDR3 covers 18 residues. V shed 5 bases, J shed 2 bases, and the junction held 9 bases outside the gene matches. The germline gives CDR1 LNHDA, CDR2 SQIVND (reference sequence). CDR3 sequence (DNA): TGTGCCAGTAGTCCGACTAGCGGGGGGTTGAAGACCTACAATGAGCAGTTCTTC. It yields the protein CASSPTSGGLKTYNEQFF.

J is TRBJ1-1 and V is TRBV7-2; D unclear. Per the germline V gene, CDR1 is SGHTA and CDR2 is FQGNSA. This CDR3 comprises 13 residues. V lost 5 bases to trimming and J lost 8 bases, with 15 bases between them. The CDR3 here is CASSLKKREEAFF. In DNA, the CDR3 is TGTGCCAGCAGCCTTAAAAAACGTGAGGAAGCTTTCTTT.

The chain has TRBV19 and TRBJ1-1; D is ambiguous. CDR3 length: 14 residues. The germline gives CDR1 LNHDA, CDR2 SQIVND (reference sequence). V lost 6 bases, J lost 1 base, and 12 bases lay in between. The CDR3 DNA is TGTGCCAGTAGCGAAAACAGTGAGAACACTGAAGCTTTCTTT. Amino acids: CASSENSENTEAFF.

The chain links TRBV19 to TRBJ2-1; D possibly corresponds to TRBD1 (6 bases). Trimming shortened V by 10 bases and J by 6 bases, and 19 bases separated the two germline ends. The germline CDR1 and CDR2 sequences are LNHDA and SQIVND (reference sequence). This CDR3 has 14 amino acids. Here the CDR3 DNA reads TGTGCCACCAACAACAGGGTATTAGGCAATGAGCAGTTCTTC. Residues: CATNNRVLGNEQFF. Combining the CDR3 with reference TRBV19 and TRBJ2-1 gives the whole variable domain DGGITQSPKYLFRKEGQNVTLSCEQNLNHDAMYWYRQDPGQGLRLIYYSQIVNDFQKGDIAEGYSVSREKKESFPLTVTSAQKNPTAFYLCATNNRVLGNEQFFGPGTRLTVL.

The chain uses TRBV4-3 and TRBJ1-6, with D perhaps matching TRBD1 (5 bases). The germline V gene encodes CDR1 LGHNA and CDR2 YSLEER. The CDR3 length is 15 residues. Between the trimmed V and J ends, which lost 0 bases and 7 bases, there was a span of 10 bases. CDR3 in amino acids: CASSQDLTVNSPLHF. The DNA for the CDR3 is TGCGCCAGCAGCCAAGATTTGACAGTCAATTCACCCCTCCACTTT.

CDR3 region: CASSLFQGVTEAFF. In DNA form, the CDR3 reads TGTGCCAGCAGCTTATTTCAGGGGGTAACTGAAGCTTTCTTT. The chain carries TRBV7-2 and TRBJ1-1, with 7 bases aligning to TRBD1. V lost 2 bases and J lost 5; bases outside the gene matches: 5. The CDR3 covers 14 residues. Germline V gene sequence: CDR1 SGHTA, CDR2 FQGNSA.

The CDR3 DNA reads TGTGCCAGCAGCGTAGATGATAGGGGCGTCTATGGCTACACCTTC. It specifies CASSVDDRGVYGYTF. The chain is built from TRBV9 and TRBJ1-2; the D gene is possibly TRBD1 (5 bases). CDR1 SGDLS and CDR2 YYNGEE come from the germline V gene. The CDR3 is 15 amino acids. Deletions cut 0 bases from V and 4 bases from J, with 13 bases between.

This clone was counted between two and nine times. The chain carries TRBV7-9 and TRBJ2-7; possibly TRBD1 for D (6 bases). CDR3 size: 13 residues. Between the trimmed V and J ends, which lost 4 bases and 1 base, there was a span of 8 bases. Germline V lookup: CDR1 SEHNR, CDR2 FQNEAQ (reference sequence). The CDR3 region is CASSSGQSYEQYF. CDR3 DNA sequence: TGTGCCAGCAGCTCCGGACAGTCCTACGAGCAGTACTTC. Filled out from reference TRBV7-9 and TRBJ2-7, the complete variable domain reads DTGVSQNPRHKITKRGQNVTFRCDPISEHNRLYWYRQTLGQGPEFLTYFQNEAQLEKSRLLSDRFSAERPKGSFSTLEIQRTEQGDSAMYLCASSSGQSYEQYFGPGTRLTVT.

The chain couples TRBV7-2 to TRBJ2-7, with 9 bases aligning to TRBD2. Trimming took 1 base from V and 1 from J; bases not matched to a gene: 5. Germline V gene data show CDR1 as SGHTA and CDR2 as FQGNSA. This CDR3 is 16 amino acids long. The DNA of the CDR3 is TGTGCCAGCAGCTTAGTGGGCGGGAGGGTTTCCTACGAGCAGTACTTC. Amino acid sequence: CASSLVGGRVSYEQYF.

The chain uses TRBV7-9 and TRBJ2-3; no clear D. Trimming took 1 base from V and 2 from J, leaving 7 bases between them. This CDR3 comprises 14 residues. Germline lookup yields CDR1 SEHNR and CDR2 FQNEAQ (reference sequence). The CDR3 bases are TGTGCCAGCAGCTTAGGAGCAAACACAGATACGCAGTATTTT. Its translation is CASSLGANTDTQYF.

The J gene is TRBJ1-3, the V gene TRBV7-2; 7 bases map to TRBD1. The length of the CDR3 is 17 residues. CDR1 is SGHTA, CDR2 FQGNSA, per germline. The V and J ends lost 7 bases and 0 bases, in that order; junction bases with no gene match: 12. The CDR3 DNA follows: TGTGCCAGCAACACGATTTCCCAGGGGGACTCTGGAAACACCATATATTTT. This encodes CASNTISQGDSGNTIYF.

The genes are TRBV11-2 and TRBJ2-7; D might be TRBD1 (6 bases). Germline lookup yields CDR1 SGHAT and CDR2 FQNNGV. Trimming took 5 bases from V and 3 from J, leaving 14 bases between them. The CDR3 extends over 14 amino acids. CDR3 amino acids: CASSAAGTNYEQYF. The CDR3, as DNA: TGTGCCAGCAGCGCAGCCGGGACAAACTACGAGCAGTACTTC.

This clone was detected only a few times. The V and J genes are TRBV5-1 and TRBJ2-2, with a tentative D call TRBD1 (6 bases). Trimming removed 4 bases from V and 5 bases from J, with 18 bases in between. The CDR3 consists of 16 residues. Per the germline V gene, CDR1 is SGHRS and CDR2 is YFSETQ. The CDR3 reads CASSLSPGAGTGELFF. For the CDR3, the DNA is TGCGCCAGCAGCCTTTCACCAGGGGCAGGGACCGGGGAGCTGTTTTTT.

V is TRBV5-1 and J is TRBJ2-6; 8 bases fit TRBD1. V shed 4 bases, J shed 4 bases, and the junction held 7 bases outside the gene matches. There are 16 residues in the CDR3. Germline assignment: CDR1 SGHRS and CDR2 YFSETQ. DNA of the CDR3: TGCGCCAGCAGCCCGGGACAGGAAGCAGGGGCCAACGTCCTGACTTTC. The encoded protein is CASSPGQEAGANVLTF.